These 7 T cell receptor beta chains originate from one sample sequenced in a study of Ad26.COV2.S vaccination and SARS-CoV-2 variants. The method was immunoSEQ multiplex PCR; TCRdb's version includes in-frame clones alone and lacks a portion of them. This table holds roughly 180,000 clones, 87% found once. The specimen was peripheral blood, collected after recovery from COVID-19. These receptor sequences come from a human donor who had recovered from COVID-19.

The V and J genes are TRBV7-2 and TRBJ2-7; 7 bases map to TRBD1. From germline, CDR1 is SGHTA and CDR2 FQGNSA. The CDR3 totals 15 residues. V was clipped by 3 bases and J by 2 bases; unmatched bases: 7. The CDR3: CASSLDRLRTYEQYF. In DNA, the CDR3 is TGTGCCAGCAGCTTGGACAGGCTGAGGACCTACGAGCAGTACTTC.

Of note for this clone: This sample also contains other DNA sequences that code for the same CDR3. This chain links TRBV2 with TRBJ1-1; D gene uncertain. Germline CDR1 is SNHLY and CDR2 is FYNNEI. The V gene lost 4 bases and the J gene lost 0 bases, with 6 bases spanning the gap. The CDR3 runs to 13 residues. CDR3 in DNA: TGTGCCAGCAGTGCGGGGTTGAACACTGAAGCTTTCTTT. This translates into CASSAGLNTEAFF.

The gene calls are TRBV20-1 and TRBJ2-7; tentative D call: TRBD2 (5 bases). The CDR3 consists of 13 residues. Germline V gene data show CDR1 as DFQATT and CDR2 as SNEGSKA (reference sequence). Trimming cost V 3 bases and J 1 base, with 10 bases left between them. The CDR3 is CSASGGPSYEQYF. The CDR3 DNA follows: TGCAGTGCTAGTGGAGGACCTTCCTACGAGCAGTACTTC.

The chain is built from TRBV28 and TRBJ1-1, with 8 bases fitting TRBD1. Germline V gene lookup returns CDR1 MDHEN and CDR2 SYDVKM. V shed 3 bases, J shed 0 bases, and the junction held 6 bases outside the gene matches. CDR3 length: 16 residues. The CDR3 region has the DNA TGTGCCAGCAGTTTCGGAATCAGGGGGCTGAACACTGAAGCTTTCTTT. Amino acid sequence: CASSFGIRGLNTEAFF.

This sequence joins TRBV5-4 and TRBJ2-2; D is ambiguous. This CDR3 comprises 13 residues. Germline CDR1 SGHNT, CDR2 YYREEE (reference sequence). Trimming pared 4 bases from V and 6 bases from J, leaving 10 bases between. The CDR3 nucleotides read TGTGCCAGCAGCATCGTCGGGTCCGGGGAGCTGTTTTTT. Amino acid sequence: CASSIVGSGELFF.

CDR3 region: CAPGGVATGELFF. CDR3 nucleotides: TGTGCTCCGGGCGGGGTGGCCACCGGGGAGCTGTTTTTT. The chain uses TRBV6-5 and TRBJ2-2; D is perhaps TRBD2 (6 bases). Germline CDR1 reads MNHEY; CDR2 reads SVGAGI. This CDR3 spans 13 amino acids.

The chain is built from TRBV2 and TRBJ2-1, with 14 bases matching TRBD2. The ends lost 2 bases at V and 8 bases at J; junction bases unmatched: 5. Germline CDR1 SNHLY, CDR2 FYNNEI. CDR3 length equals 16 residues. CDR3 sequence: CASSEWGLAGDDEQFF. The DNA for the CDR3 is TGTGCCAGCAGTGAATGGGGACTAGCGGGAGACGATGAGCAGTTCTTC.